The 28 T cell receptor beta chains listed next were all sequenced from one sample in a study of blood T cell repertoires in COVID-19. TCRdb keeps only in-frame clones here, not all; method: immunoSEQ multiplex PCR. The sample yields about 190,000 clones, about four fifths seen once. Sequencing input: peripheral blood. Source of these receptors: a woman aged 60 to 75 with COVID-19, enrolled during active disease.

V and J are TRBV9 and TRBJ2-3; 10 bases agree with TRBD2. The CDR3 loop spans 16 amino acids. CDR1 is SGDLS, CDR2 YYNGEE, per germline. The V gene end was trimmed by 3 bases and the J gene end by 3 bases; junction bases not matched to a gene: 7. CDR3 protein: CASSGYSGRGTDTQYF. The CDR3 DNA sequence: TGTGCCAGCAGCGGATACAGCGGGAGGGGGACAGATACGCAGTATTTT.

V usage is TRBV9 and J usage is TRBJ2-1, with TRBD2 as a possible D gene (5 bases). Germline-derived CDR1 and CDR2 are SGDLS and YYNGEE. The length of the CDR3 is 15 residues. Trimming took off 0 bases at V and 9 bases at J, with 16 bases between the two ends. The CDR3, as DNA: TGTGCCAGCAGCGTAGAAGCGGTTTTCCGCAGTGAGCAGTTCTTC. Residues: CASSVEAVFRSEQFF.

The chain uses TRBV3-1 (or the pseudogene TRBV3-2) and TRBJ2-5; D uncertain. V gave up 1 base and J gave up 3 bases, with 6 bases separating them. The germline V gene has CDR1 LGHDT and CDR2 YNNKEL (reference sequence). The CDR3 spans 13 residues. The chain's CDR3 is CASSQVSEETQYF. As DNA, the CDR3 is TGTGCCAGCAGCCAAGTGAGTGAAGAGACCCAGTACTTC.

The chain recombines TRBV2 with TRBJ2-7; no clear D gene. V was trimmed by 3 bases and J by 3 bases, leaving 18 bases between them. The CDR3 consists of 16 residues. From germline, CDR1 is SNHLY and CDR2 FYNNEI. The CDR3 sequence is CASSDGSLQFLYEQYF. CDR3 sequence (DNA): TGTGCCAGCAGTGATGGCTCTTTACAGTTCCTCTACGAGCAGTACTTC.

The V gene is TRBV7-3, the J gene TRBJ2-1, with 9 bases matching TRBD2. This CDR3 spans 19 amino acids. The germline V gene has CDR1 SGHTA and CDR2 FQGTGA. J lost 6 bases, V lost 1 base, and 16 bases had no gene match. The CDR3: CASSLKRISGRRSGNEQFF. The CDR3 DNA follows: TGTGCCAGCAGCTTAAAAAGAATCAGCGGGAGGAGATCAGGCAATGAGCAGTTCTTC.

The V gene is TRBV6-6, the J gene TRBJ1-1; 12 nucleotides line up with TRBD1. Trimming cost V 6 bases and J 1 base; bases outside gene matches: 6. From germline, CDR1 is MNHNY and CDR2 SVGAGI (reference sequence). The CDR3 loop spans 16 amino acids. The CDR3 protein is CASRGDRGRRNTEAFF. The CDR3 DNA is TGTGCCAGCAGAGGGGACAGGGGGCGGCGGAACACTGAAGCTTTCTTT.

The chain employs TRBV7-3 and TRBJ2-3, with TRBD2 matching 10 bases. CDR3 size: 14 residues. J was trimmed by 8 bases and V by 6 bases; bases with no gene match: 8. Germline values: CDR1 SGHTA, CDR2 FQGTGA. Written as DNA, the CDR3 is TGTGCCAGCAGTCCTAGCGGGGGAACTAGTACGCAGTATTTT. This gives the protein CASSPSGGTSTQYF.

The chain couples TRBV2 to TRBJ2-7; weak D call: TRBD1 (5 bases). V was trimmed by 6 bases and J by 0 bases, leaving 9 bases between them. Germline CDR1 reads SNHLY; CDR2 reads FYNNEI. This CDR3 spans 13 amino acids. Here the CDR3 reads CASRGHLSYEQYF. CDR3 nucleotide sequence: TGTGCCAGCAGAGGACACCTCTCCTACGAGCAGTACTTC.

The CDR3 DNA reads as TGCGCCAGCAGCGTACAGACGAACACCGGGGAGCTGTTTTTT. Residues: CASSVQTNTGELFF. This chain uses TRBV5-1 with TRBJ2-2, with no clear D. CDR1 SGHRS and CDR2 YFSETQ come from the germline V gene. This CDR3 is 14 amino acids long. Trimming took off 4 bases at V and 0 bases at J, with 7 bases between the two ends.

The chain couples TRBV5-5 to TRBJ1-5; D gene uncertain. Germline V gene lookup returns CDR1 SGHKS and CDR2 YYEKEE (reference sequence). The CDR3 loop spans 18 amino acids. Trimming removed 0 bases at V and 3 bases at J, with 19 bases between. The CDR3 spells CASSLDPTVAGDNQPQHF. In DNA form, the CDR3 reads TGTGCCAGCAGCTTGGACCCCACCGTCGCAGGTGACAATCAGCCCCAGCATTTT.

CDR3 DNA sequence: TGTGCCAGCAGCCAGGTCAGAATCCTATTCAATCAGCCCCAGCATTTT. Translating gives CASSQVRILFNQPQHF. The chain employs TRBV28 and TRBJ1-5; the D is unclear. Germline lookup yields CDR1 MDHEN and CDR2 SYDVKM. Trimming took off 6 bases at V and 3 bases at J, with 18 bases between the two ends. The CDR3 covers 16 residues.

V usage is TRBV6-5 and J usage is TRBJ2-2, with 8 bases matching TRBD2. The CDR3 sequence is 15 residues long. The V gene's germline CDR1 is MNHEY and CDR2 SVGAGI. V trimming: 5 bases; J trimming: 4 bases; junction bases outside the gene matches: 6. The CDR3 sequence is CASSTTGGGTGELFF. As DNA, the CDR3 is TGTGCCAGCAGTACCACGGGGGGGGGCACCGGGGAGCTGTTTTTT.

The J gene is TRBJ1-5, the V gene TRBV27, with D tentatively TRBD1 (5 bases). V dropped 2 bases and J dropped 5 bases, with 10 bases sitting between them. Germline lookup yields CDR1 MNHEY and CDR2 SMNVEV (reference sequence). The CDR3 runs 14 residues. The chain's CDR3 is CASSLGRGDQPQHF. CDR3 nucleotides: TGTGCCAGCAGTTTAGGTAGGGGCGATCAGCCCCAGCATTTT.

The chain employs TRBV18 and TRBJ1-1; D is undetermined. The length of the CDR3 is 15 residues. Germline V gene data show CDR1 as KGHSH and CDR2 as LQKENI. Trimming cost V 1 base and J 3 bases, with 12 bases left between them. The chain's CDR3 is CASSPLQVLDTEAFF. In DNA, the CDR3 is TGTGCCAGCTCACCACTGCAGGTTTTGGACACTGAAGCTTTCTTT.

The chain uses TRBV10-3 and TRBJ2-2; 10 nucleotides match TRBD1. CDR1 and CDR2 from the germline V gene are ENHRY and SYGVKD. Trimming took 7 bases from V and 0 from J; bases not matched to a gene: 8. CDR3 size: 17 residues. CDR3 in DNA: TGTGCCATCAAAGGGACAGGGGAGGTGGCGAACACCGGGGAGCTGTTTTTT. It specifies CAIKGTGEVANTGELFF.

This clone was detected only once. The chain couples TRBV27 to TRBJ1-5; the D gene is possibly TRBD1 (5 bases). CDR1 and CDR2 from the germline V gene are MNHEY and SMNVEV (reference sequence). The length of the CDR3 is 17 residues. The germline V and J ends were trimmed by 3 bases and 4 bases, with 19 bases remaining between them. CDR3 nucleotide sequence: TGTGCCAGCAGTTTTTATCGGGTGGGAGGGGTAAATCAGCCCCAGCATTTT. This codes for CASSFYRVGGVNQPQHF.

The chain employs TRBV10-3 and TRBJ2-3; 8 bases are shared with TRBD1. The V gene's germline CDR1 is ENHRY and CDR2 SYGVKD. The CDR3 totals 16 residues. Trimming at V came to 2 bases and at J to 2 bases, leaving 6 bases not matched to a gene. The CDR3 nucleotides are TGTGCCATCAGTGAGGTAACAGGGGGGTACACAGATACGCAGTATTTT. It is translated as CAISEVTGGYTDTQYF.

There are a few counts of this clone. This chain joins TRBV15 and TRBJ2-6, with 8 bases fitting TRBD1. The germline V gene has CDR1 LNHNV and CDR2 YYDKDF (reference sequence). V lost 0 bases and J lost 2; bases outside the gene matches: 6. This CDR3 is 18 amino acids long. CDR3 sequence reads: CATSRDGQGFTGANVLTF. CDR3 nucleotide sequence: TGTGCCACCAGCAGAGATGGACAGGGTTTCACTGGGGCCAACGTCCTGACTTTC.

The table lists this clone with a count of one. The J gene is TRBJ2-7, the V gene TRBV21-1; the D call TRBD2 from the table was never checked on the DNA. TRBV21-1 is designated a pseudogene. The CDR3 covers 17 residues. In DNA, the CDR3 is TGTGCCAGCAGCAAATCACCGGGACTAGCGGCTTACTACGAGCAGTACTTC. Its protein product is CASSKSPGLAAYYEQYF.

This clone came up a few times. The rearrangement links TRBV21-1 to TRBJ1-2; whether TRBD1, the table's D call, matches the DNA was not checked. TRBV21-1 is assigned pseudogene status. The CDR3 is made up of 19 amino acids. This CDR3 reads CASQGPKYLRRQGNYGYTF. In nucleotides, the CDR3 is TGTGCCAGCCAGGGACCAAAGTACCTGAGGAGGCAGGGGAACTATGGCTACACCTTC.

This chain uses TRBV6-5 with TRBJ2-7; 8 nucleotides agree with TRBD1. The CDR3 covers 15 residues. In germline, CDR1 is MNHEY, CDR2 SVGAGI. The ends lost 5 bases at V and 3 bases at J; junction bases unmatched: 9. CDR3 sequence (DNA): TGTGCCAGCAGTCTCGGTCCGGGACAGGACTACGAGCAGTACTTC. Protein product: CASSLGPGQDYEQYF.

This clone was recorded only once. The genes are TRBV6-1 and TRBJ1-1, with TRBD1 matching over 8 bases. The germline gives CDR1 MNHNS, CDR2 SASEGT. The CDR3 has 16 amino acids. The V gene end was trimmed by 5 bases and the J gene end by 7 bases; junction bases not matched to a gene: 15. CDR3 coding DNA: TGTGCCAGCAGTAAAGAACCCAGGGGGCTCGGGATTGAAGCTTTCTTT. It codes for CASSKEPRGLGIEAFF.

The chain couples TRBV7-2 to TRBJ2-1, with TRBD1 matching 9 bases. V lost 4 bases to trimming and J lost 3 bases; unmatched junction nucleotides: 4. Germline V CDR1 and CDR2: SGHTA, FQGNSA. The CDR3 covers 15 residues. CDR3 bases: TGTGCCAGCAGCTCGGACAGGGGAAGCTACAATGAGCAGTTCTTC. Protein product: CASSSDRGSYNEQFF. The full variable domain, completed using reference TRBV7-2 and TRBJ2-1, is GAGVSQSPSNKVTEKGKDVELRCDPISGHTALYWYRQSLGQGLEFLIYFQGNSAPDKSGLPSDRFSAERTGGSVSTLTIQRTQQEDSAVYLCASSSDRGSYNEQFFGPGTRLTVL.

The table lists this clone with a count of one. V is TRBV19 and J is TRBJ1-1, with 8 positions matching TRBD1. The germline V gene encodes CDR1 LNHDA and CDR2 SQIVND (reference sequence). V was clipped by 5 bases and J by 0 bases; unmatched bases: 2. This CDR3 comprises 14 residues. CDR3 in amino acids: CASSWTGMNTEAFF. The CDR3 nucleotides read TGTGCCAGTAGTTGGACAGGGATGAACACTGAAGCTTTCTTT.

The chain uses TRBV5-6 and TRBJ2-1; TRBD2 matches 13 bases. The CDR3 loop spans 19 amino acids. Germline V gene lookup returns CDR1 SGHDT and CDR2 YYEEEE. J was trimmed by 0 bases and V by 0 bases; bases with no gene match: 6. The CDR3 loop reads CASSLASGLAGHSYNEQFF. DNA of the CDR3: TGTGCCAGCAGCTTGGCCTCGGGACTAGCGGGGCACTCCTACAATGAGCAGTTCTTC.

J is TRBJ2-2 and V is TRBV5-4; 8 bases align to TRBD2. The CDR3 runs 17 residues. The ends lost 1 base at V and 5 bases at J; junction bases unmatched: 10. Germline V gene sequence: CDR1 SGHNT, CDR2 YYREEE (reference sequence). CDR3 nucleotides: TGTGCCAGCAGCTTGTTGGCGGGAGGCTTTCGGACCGGGGAGCTGTTTTTT. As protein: CASSLLAGGFRTGELFF.

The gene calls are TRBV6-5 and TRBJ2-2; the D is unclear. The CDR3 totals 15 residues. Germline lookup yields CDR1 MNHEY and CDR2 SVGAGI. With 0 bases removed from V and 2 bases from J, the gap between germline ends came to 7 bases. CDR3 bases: TGTGCCAGCAGTTACTCGATTACTAACACCGGGGAGCTGTTTTTT. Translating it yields CASSYSITNTGELFF.

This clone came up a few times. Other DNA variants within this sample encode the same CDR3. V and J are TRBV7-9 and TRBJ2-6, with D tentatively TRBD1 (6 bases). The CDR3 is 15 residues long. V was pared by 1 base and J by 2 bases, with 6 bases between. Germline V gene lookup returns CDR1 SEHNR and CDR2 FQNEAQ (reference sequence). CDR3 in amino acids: CASSLEGAGANVLTF. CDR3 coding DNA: TGTGCCAGCAGCTTAGAGGGGGCTGGGGCCAACGTCCTGACTTTC.